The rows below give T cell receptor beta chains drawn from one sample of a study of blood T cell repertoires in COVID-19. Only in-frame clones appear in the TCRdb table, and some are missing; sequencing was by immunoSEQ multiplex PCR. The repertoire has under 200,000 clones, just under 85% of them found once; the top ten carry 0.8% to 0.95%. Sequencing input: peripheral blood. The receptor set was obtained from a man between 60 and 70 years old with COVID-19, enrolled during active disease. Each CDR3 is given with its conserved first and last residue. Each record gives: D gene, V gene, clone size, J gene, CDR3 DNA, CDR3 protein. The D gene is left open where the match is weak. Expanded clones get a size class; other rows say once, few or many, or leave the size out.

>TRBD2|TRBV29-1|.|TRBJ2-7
TGCAGCGTTGAGGGGGGGGCCTACGAGCAGTACTTC
CSVEGGAYEQYF
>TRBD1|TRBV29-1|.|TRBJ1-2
TGCAGCGGGGGGGACAGGGGAAACGACTACACCTTC
CSGGDRGNDYTF
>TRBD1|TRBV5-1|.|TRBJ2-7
TGCGCCAGCAGCCCAGGGGGCTCAAGGACCTACGAGCAGTACTTC
CASSPGGSRTYEQYF
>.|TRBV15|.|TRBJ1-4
TGTGCCACCAGCAGAGCGGGTGGGACTAATGAAAAACTGTTTTTT
CATSRAGGTNEKLFF
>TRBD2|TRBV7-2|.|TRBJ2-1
TGTGCCAGCAGCTCCCCTAGCGGCGTGTTTAATGAGCAGTTCTTC
CASSSPSGVFNEQFF
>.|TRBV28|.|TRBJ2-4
TGTGCCAGCAGTCTGGCTCGGACTCATGGGAACATTCAGTACTTC
CASSLARTHGNIQYF
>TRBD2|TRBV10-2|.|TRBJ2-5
TGCGCCAGCTCATCGATAAGCGGGATTTTAGAGACCCAGTACTTC
CASSSISGILETQYF
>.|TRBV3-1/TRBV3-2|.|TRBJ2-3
TGTGCCAGCACCCGAACAGGACGCACAGATACGCAGTATTTT
CASTRTGRTDTQYF
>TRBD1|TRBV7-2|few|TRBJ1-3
TGTGCCAGCAGCCCCGACAGGGCTGGAAACACCATATATTTT
CASSPDRAGNTIYF
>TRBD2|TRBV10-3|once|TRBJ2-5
TGTGCCATCAGTGAAAAGGTCGGCGGGAGCGGCGAGACCCAGTACTTC
CAISEKVGGSGETQYF
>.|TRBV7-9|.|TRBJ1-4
TGTGCCAGCAGCCTTAGTGCACAGTTGGGCGAAAAACTGTTTTTT
CASSLSAQLGEKLFF
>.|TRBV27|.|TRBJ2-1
TGTGCCAGCAGTTTAACCCTAGCTGGTGAGCAGTTCTTC
CASSLTLAGEQFF
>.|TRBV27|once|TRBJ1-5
TGTGCCAGCAGTCCCGGACAGCTTAGCAATCAGCCCCAGCATTTT
CASSPGQLSNQPQHF
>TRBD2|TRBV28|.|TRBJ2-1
TGTGCCAGCAGCCTACAGGGACTAGCTGTCAATGAGCAGTTCTTC
CASSLQGLAVNEQFF
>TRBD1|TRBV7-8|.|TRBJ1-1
TGTGCCAGCAGCATGCGGGACAGGGCGGGAAACACTGAAGCTTTCTTT
CASSMRDRAGNTEAFF
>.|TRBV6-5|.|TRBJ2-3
TGTGCCAGCACCAGCAAGGGGGTTAGCACAGATACGCAGTATTTT
CASTSKGVSTDTQYF
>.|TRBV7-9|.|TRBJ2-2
TGTGCCAGCAGCTTATCGACCGGGGAGCTGTTTTTT
CASSLSTGELFF
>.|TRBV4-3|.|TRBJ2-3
TGCGCCAGCAGCCGAAGCCGGGTCCCCACAGATACGCAGTATTTT
CASSRSRVPTDTQYF
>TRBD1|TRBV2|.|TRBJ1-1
TGTGCCAGCAGTGAAAGAGGGGGCGCCGCCCCTGAAGCTTTCTTT
CASSERGGAAPEAFF
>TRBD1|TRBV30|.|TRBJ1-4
TGTGCCTGGTCCAGACAGGGAAGTAGGAGGGCAAATGAAAAACTGTTTTTT
CAWSRQGSRRANEKLFF
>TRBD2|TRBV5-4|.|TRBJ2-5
TGTGCCAGCAGTTTAAGGACTAGCGGGGTGGGGAAGGGGGAGACCCAGTACTTC
CASSLRTSGVGKGETQYF
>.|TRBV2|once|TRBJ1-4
TGTGCCAGCACGGTCAGAACTACAACTAATGAAAAACTGTTTTTT
CASTVRTTTNEKLFF
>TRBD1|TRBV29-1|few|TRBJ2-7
TGCAGCGTCCGACAGGGGCCCTACGAGCAGTACTTC
CSVRQGPYEQYF
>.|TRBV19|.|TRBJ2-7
TGTGCCAGTAGGCCGGGACTCTTGAGGGGCGAGCAGTACTTC
CASRPGLLRGEQYF